Given below is one T cell receptor (beta chain) in context. Sequencing used immunoSEQ multiplex PCR; TCRdb keeps in-frame clones, though not all of them. Here the sample spans 180,000 or so clones, 89% being singletons. Adults between roughly 18 and 95 years of age took part from fewer than 30 US areas. Cohorts were assigned according to the clinical history that participants reported. This sample was taken from a study of blood T cell repertoires in COVID-19. The overall study: COVID-19 samples from acute and convalescent phases originated in the United States, Italy and Spain.

CDR1 and CDR2 (germline): LNHDA, SQIVND (reference sequence). This CDR3 contains 17 residues. The ends lost 7 bases at V and 4 bases at J; junction bases unmatched: 9. The sequence was obtained from a woman aged 40-49 years with acute COVID-19. The sequenced sample consisted of PBMCs or T cells enriched from blood (not recorded which). V is TRBV19 and J is TRBJ2-1, with TRBD2 identical over 14 bases. The CDR3 nucleotides read TGTGCCAGTACCCACGAGACTAGCGGGGGGGTTTACAATGAGCAGTTCTTC. This codes for CASTHETSGGVYNEQFF.